These 14 T cell receptor beta chains were sequenced from one sample in a study of blood T cell repertoires in COVID-19. Repertoires were generated with immunoSEQ multiplex PCR, while TCRdb's copy carries only in-frame clones and drops some. The table lists 100,000 to 150,000 clones, approximately 85% of them singletons. Sequencing used peripheral blood. Receptors were obtained from an elderly woman with COVID-19, enrolled during active disease.

The chain has TRBV18 and TRBJ1-2; 7 bases agree with TRBD1. J lost 0 bases, V lost 2 bases, and 6 bases had no gene match. CDR3 size: 16 residues. The germline V gene encodes CDR1 KGHSH and CDR2 LQKENI. Here the CDR3 DNA reads TGTGCCAGCTCACCAACGGGGACAGCAGCTAACTATGGCTACACCTTC. It specifies CASSPTGTAANYGYTF.

This rearrangement joins TRBV7-2 to TRBJ2-2; 13 nucleotides line up with TRBD2. The CDR3 has 15 amino acids. J lost 5 bases, V lost 6 bases, and 3 bases had no gene match. In germline, CDR1 is SGHTA, CDR2 FQGNSA. The CDR3, as DNA: TGTGCCAGCAGTCAGGGACTAGCGGGGACCGGGGAGCTGTTTTTT. Protein product: CASSQGLAGTGELFF. Complete variable domain (other parts from reference TRBV7-2 and TRBJ2-2): GAGVSQSPSNKVTEKGKDVELRCDPISGHTALYWYRQSLGQGLEFLIYFQGNSAPDKSGLPSDRFSAERTGGSVSTLTIQRTQQEDSAVYLCASSQGLAGTGELFFGEGSRLTVL.

The CDR3 DNA is TGTGCCAGCAGCTGGACAGGGAAAACAGATACGCAGTATTTT. It is translated as CASSWTGKTDTQYF. The rearrangement uses TRBV5-4 and TRBJ2-3, with 8 bases matching TRBD1. The ends lost 3 bases at V and 3 bases at J; junction bases unmatched: 3. Germline V lookup: CDR1 SGHNT, CDR2 YYREEE (reference sequence). The CDR3 consists of 14 residues.

The sample holds a few counts of this clone. The chain combines TRBV6-2 or TRBV6-3 with TRBJ2-1; no clear D gene. V lost 2 bases, J lost 4 bases, and 6 bases lay in between. This CDR3 has 13 amino acids. Germline assignment: CDR1 MNHEY and CDR2 SVGEGT. This CDR3 reads CASSYQLYNEQFF. The CDR3 DNA sequence: TGTGCCAGCAGTTACCAACTTTACAATGAGCAGTTCTTC.

The rearrangement uses TRBV4-2 and TRBJ1-1; no reliable D call. The CDR3 length is 14 residues. V lost 1 base and J 4 bases, leaving 10 bases between the germline ends. Germline CDR1 and CDR2: LGHNA and YNFKEQ. In DNA, the CDR3 is TGTGCCAGCAGCCAAGGCGGCGGGCGCACTGAAGCTTTCTTT. Amino acid sequence: CASSQGGGRTEAFF.

This rearrangement joins TRBV11-2 to TRBJ2-7; TRBD2 agrees at 7 bases. CDR1 and CDR2 from the germline V gene are SGHAT and FQNNGV. V shed 5 bases, J shed 6 bases, and the junction held 4 bases outside the gene matches. The CDR3 sequence is 12 residues long. The CDR3 DNA follows: TGTGCCAGCAGCCTCCCGGGGGGCGAGCAGTACTTC. Translating it yields CASSLPGGEQYF.

V is TRBV6-5 and J is TRBJ2-1; TRBD2 matches at 13 bases. The ends lost 7 bases at V and 9 bases at J; junction bases unmatched: 9. The germline V gene encodes CDR1 MNHEY and CDR2 SVGAGI. This CDR3 has 15 amino acids. The CDR3 nucleotides read TGTGCCAGCAACCCGGGACTAGCGGGATCGGGTGAGCAGTTCTTC. Translating it yields CASNPGLAGSGEQFF.

The rearrangement links TRBV6-6 to TRBJ2-6; 9 bases match TRBD1. From germline, CDR1 is MNHNY and CDR2 SVGAGI (reference sequence). CDR3 size: 16 residues. The junction had 3 bases not matched to a gene; V was cut back by 4 bases and J by 2 bases. CDR3 region: CASSFGTGTGANVLTF. In nucleotides, the CDR3 is TGTGCCAGCAGTTTTGGGACAGGGACTGGGGCCAACGTCCTGACTTTC.

This clone has just a few counts. This chain uses TRBV28 with TRBJ1-3; tentatively, D is TRBD1 (5 bases). CDR3 size: 15 residues. The V gene lost 8 bases and the J gene lost 0 bases, with 14 bases spanning the gap. The germline CDR1 and CDR2 sequences are MDHEN and SYDVKM. CDR3 coding DNA: TGTGCCAGCGTTGGGGCTTACTCCTCTGGAAACACCATATATTTT. It codes for CASVGAYSSGNTIYF.

This sequence joins TRBV19 and TRBJ1-6; no firm D call. The CDR3 covers 15 residues. Per the germline V gene, CDR1 is LNHDA and CDR2 is SQIVND (reference sequence). The V end was cut by 4 bases, the J end by 0 bases, with 7 bases between. CDR3 DNA sequence: TGTGCCAGTAGTACCGAGAGCTCCTATAATTCACCCCTCCACTTT. Translating gives CASSTESSYNSPLHF.

The V gene is TRBV5-1, the J gene TRBJ2-7; a possible D gene is TRBD2 (5 bases). The CDR3 is 15 residues long. Germline V gives CDR1 SGHRS, CDR2 YFSETQ. V lost 0 bases and J 1 base, leaving 11 bases between the germline ends. The CDR3 sequence: CASSLDRGQSYEQYF. The DNA for the CDR3 is TGCGCCAGCAGCTTGGATCGAGGGCAGTCCTACGAGCAGTACTTC.

This sequence joins TRBV7-2 and TRBJ2-7; the match to TRBD1 covers 12 bases. The CDR3 is 14 amino acids. Germline CDR1 and CDR2: SGHTA and FQGNSA. With 5 bases clipped from V and 7 bases from J, the junction kept 6 bases outside the gene matches. This chain's CDR3 is CASSPRDRGHEQYF. The DNA of the CDR3 is TGTGCCAGCAGCCCGCGGGACAGGGGGCATGAGCAGTACTTC.

The chain is built from TRBV27 and TRBJ2-6; D remains unclear. With 5 bases removed from V and 0 bases from J, the gap between germline ends came to 2 bases. CDR1 and CDR2 (germline): MNHEY, SMNVEV (reference sequence). The CDR3 totals 13 residues. The CDR3 loop is CASSRSGANVLTF. Written as DNA, the CDR3 is TGTGCCAGCAGTCGCTCTGGGGCCAACGTCCTGACTTTC.

The chain couples TRBV9 to TRBJ1-2; the D is unclear. V lost 3 bases and J 3 bases, leaving 18 bases between the germline ends. The CDR3 runs to 16 residues. Germline V lookup: CDR1 SGDLS, CDR2 YYNGEE. The CDR3 region has the DNA TGTGCCAGCAGCGGGTTGGTGCCGAACTCGGACTATGGCTACACCTTC. It is translated as CASSGLVPNSDYGYTF.